The subject of this entry is one TCR beta chain. The sample comes from a study of CD8+ T cells in alopecia areata. Study overall: The tofacitinib course ran for 6 to 18 months and was followed by 6 months off drug.

RNA extraction was followed by reverse transcription into cDNA, which acted as the sequencing template. Measured with immunoSEQ multiplex PCR; TCRdb has only the in-frame clones, and not every one. The sample includes hundreds of thousands of clones, about two thirds seen only once; the top ten take approximately 1.2%. This specimen was CD4+ T cells sorted from blood, taken at week 0. This TCR was recovered from a human donor with alopecia areata.

This chain's CDR3 is CAWDVGRGATQYF. The DNA of the CDR3 is TGTGCCTGGGACGTTGGGCGCGGGGCGACCCAGTACTTC. The chain is built from TRBV30 and TRBJ2-5; a weak D match, TRBD2 (6 bases). Germline CDR1 GTSNPN, CDR2 SVGIG (reference sequence). The CDR3 is 13 residues long. V lost 5 bases and J 7 bases, leaving 17 bases between the germline ends.